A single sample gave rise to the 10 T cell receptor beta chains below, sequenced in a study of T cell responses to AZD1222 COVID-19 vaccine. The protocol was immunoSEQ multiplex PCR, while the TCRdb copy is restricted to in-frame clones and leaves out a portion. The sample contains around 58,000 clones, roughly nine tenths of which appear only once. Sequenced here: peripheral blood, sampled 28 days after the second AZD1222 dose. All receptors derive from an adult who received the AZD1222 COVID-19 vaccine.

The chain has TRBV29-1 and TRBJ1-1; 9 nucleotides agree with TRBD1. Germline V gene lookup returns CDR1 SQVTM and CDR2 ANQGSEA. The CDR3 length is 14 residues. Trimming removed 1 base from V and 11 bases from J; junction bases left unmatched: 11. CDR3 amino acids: CSVEGKGDRVSAFF. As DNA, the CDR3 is TGCAGCGTTGAAGGGAAAGGGGACAGGGTGTCTGCTTTCTTT.

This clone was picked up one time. CDR3 amino acids: CASSQETGPIMDTQYF. CDR3 in DNA: TGCGCCAGCAGCCAAGAAACAGGGCCTATAATGGATACGCAGTATTTT. The V call is TRBV4-3, the J call TRBJ2-3; D may be TRBD1 (6 bases). The V gene's germline CDR1 is LGHNA and CDR2 YSLEER. The CDR3 is 16 residues long. Between the trimmed V and J ends, which lost 0 bases and 6 bases, there was a span of 16 bases.

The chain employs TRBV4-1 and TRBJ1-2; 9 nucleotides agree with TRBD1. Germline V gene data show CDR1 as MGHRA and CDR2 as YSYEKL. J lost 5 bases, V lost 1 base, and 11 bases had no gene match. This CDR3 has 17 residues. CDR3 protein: CASSQAMGQGKIYGYTF. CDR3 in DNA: TGCGCCAGCAGCCAAGCAATGGGACAGGGCAAAATTTATGGCTACACCTTC.

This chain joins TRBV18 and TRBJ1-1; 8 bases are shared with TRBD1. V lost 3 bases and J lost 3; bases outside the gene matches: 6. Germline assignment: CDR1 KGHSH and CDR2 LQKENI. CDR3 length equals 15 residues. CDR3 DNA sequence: TGTGCCAGCTCACCGCGACAGGGACAGGACACTGAAGCTTTCTTT. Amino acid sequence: CASSPRQGQDTEAFF.

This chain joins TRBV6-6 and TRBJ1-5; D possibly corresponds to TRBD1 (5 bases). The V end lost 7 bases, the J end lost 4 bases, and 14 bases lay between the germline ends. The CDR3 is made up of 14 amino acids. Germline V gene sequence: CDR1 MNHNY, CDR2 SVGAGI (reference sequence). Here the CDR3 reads CASNLLDTNQPQHF. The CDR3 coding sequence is TGTGCCAGCAACCTTCTGGACACAAATCAGCCCCAGCATTTT.

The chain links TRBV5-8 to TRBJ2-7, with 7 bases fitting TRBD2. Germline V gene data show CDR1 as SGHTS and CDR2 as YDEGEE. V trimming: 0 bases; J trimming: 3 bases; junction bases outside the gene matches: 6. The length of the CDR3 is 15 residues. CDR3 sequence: CASSLVLTSIYEQYF. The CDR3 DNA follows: TGTGCCAGCAGCTTGGTTCTGACTAGCATCTACGAGCAGTACTTC.

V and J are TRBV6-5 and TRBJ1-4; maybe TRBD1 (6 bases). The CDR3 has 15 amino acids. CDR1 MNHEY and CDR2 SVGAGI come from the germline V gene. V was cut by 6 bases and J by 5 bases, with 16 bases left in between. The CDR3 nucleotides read TGTGCCAGCAGCAAACAAGCAGGGGAAAATGAAAAACTGTTTTTT. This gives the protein CASSKQAGENEKLFF.

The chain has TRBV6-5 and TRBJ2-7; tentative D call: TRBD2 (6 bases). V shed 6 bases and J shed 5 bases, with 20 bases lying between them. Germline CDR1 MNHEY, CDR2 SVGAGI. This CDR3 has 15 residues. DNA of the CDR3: TGTGCCAGCAGCCTACAGGTTCCGGGGGTTGACGAGCAGTACTTC. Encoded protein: CASSLQVPGVDEQYF.

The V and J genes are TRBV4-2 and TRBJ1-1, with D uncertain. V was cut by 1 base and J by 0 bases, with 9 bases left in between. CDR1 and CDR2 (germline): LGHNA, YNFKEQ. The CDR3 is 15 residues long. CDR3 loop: CASSQVVGVNTEAFF. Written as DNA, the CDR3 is TGTGCCAGCAGCCAAGTCGTAGGAGTGAACACTGAAGCTTTCTTT.

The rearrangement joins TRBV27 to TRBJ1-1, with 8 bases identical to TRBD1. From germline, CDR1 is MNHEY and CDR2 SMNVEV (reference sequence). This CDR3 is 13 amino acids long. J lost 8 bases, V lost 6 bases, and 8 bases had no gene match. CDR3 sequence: CASRGQGLEEAFF. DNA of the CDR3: TGTGCCAGCAGAGGACAGGGTCTTGAAGAAGCTTTCTTT.